The next 8 T cell receptor beta chains were all read from a single sample in a study of T cell repertoires in cytomegalovirus infection. One entry per CDR3 protein results from TCRdb running MiXCR on the reads. The table shows some 200,000 distinct CDR3 sequences, with about a tenth occurring only once. The sequenced sample consisted of PBMCs. These receptors all come from a human donor in good health (CMV status not recorded). Some clones in this sample may be carry-over from other donors' samples.

In its sample, this clonotype was seen a few times. The chain carries TRBV5-5 and TRBJ2-7; 8 nucleotides match TRBD2. Germline V gene sequence: CDR1 SGHKS, CDR2 YYEKEE (reference sequence). CDR3 length: 16 residues. After removal of 4 bases from V and 2 bases from J, the junction contained 11 bases not matched to a gene. This chain's CDR3 is CASSKRGGAGTYEQYF. Here the CDR3 DNA reads TGTGCCAGCAGCAAACGGGGGGGGGCGGGGACCTACGAGCAGTACTTC. Together with reference TRBV5-5 and TRBJ2-7, the CDR3 gives the full variable domain: DAGVTQSPTHLIKTRGQQVTLRCSPISGHKSVSWYQQVLGQGPQFIFQYYEKEERGRGNFPDRFSARQFPNYSSELNVNALLLGDSALYLCASSKRGGAGTYEQYFGPGTRLTVT.

This clonotype was seen a few times. This sequence joins TRBV2 and TRBJ2-3; 9 bases fit TRBD1. The germline V gene encodes CDR1 SNHLY and CDR2 FYNNEI. The ends lost 5 bases at V and 4 bases at J; junction bases unmatched: 4. There are 14 residues in the CDR3. CDR3 amino acids: CASSQQGAADTQYF. The DNA of the CDR3 is TGTGCCAGCAGTCAACAGGGGGCCGCAGATACGCAGTATTTT.

This clonotype showed up many times. The V call is TRBV24-1, the J call TRBJ1-4; D is unresolved. The germline V and J ends were trimmed by 7 bases and 8 bases, with 19 bases remaining between them. The germline V gene has CDR1 KGHDR and CDR2 SFDVKD. The CDR3 spans 15 residues. CDR3 sequence reads: CATSPGRGYGEKLFF. The CDR3 DNA sequence: TGTGCCACCAGCCCTGGAAGAGGTTATGGAGAAAAACTGTTTTTT.

In its sample, this clonotype was seen many times. The chain's CDR3 is CASSPTGAGLVTQYF. Here the CDR3 DNA reads TGTGCCAGCAGCCCGACAGGTGCCGGTCTGGTGACCCAGTACTTC. The chain employs TRBV7-2 and TRBJ2-5, with D possibly TRBD1 on 6 matching bases. This CDR3 comprises 15 residues. Trimming shortened V by 5 bases and J by 7 bases, and 20 bases separated the two germline ends. In germline, CDR1 is SGHTA, CDR2 FQGNSA.

This clonotype was counted many times. The V gene is TRBV7-2, the J gene TRBJ2-2; TRBD2 might be the D (6 bases). The ends were cut back, 4 bases at V and 6 bases at J, with 15 bases in the middle. CDR1 is SGHTA and CDR2 is FQGNSA in the germline V gene. This CDR3 is 15 amino acids long. CDR3 sequence: CASSWGVGYAGELFF. In DNA, the CDR3 is TGTGCCAGCAGCTGGGGGGTGGGGTATGCCGGGGAGCTGTTTTTT.

In its sample, this clonotype was seen many times. The chain recombines TRBV7-2 with TRBJ2-7, with 12 bases identical to TRBD2. Germline CDR1 SGHTA, CDR2 FQGNSA. V shed 7 bases, J shed 2 bases, and the junction held 6 bases outside the gene matches. The CDR3 extends over 15 amino acids. The CDR3 sequence is CASTLLAGGTYEQYF. The CDR3 region has the DNA TGTGCCAGCACCCTACTAGCGGGGGGAACCTACGAGCAGTACTTC.

This clonotype was observed many times. The chain carries TRBV28 and TRBJ1-5; TRBD1 is a possible D gene (5 bases). Germline CDR1 reads MDHEN; CDR2 reads SYDVKM. Trimming took 3 bases from V and 3 from J, leaving 12 bases between them. The CDR3 extends over 15 amino acids. The CDR3, as DNA: TGTGCCAGCAGTTTCCTTCAGGGTGTCAATCAGCCCCAGCATTTT. It specifies CASSFLQGVNQPQHF. Full variable domain (remainder filled in from reference TRBV28 and TRBJ1-5): DVKVTQSSRYLVKRTGEKVFLECVQDMDHENMFWYRQDPGLGLRLIYFSYDVKMKEKGDIPEGYSVSREKKERFSLILESASTNQTSMYLCASSFLQGVNQPQHFGDGTRLSIL.

Many counts were recorded for this clonotype. This chain uses TRBV7-3 with TRBJ2-1; 9 bases are shared with TRBD2. From germline, CDR1 is SGHTA and CDR2 FQGTGA. The ends lost 1 base at V and 6 bases at J; junction bases unmatched: 4. This CDR3 region has 15 residues. For the CDR3, the DNA is TGTGCCAGCAGCTTAAAGGTAGCGGGAGTCAATGAGCAGTTCTTC. Protein product: CASSLKVAGVNEQFF.